This T cell receptor beta chain was identified in a study of T cell responses to AZD1222 COVID-19 vaccine. This table comes from immunoSEQ multiplex PCR, and its TCRdb copy is limited to in-frame clones, with some not included. The sample includes roughly 150,000 clones, 70% to 90% of them seen just once. The CDR3 covers 18 residues. V lost 6 bases and J lost 4; bases outside the gene matches: 18. The germline V gene has CDR1 SEHNR and CDR2 FQNEAQ (reference sequence). The rearrangement uses TRBV7-9 and TRBJ2-5; TRBD1 aligns across 9 bases. The sample was peripheral blood, taken on day 0 of MenACWY control vaccination. The clonotype originates from an adult in good health. The CDR3 coding sequence is TGTGCCAGCAGGGGTGTCGCGGGACAGGGTGTCGGCCGAGAGACCCAGTACTTC. It translates to CASRGVAGQGVGRETQYF.